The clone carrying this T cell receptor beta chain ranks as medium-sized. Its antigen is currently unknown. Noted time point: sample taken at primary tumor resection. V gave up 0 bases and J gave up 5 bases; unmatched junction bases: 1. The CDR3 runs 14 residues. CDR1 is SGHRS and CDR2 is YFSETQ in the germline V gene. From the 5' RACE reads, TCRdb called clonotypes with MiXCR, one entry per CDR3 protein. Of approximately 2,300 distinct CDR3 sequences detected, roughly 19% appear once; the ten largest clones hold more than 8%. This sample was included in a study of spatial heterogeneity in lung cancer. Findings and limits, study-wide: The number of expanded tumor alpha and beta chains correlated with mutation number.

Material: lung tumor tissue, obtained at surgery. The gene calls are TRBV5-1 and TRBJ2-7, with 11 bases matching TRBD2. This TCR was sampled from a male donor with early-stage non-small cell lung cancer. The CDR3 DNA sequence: TGCGCCAGCAGCTTGGATAGCGGGAGGGACGAGCAGTACTTC. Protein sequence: CASSLDSGRDEQYF.